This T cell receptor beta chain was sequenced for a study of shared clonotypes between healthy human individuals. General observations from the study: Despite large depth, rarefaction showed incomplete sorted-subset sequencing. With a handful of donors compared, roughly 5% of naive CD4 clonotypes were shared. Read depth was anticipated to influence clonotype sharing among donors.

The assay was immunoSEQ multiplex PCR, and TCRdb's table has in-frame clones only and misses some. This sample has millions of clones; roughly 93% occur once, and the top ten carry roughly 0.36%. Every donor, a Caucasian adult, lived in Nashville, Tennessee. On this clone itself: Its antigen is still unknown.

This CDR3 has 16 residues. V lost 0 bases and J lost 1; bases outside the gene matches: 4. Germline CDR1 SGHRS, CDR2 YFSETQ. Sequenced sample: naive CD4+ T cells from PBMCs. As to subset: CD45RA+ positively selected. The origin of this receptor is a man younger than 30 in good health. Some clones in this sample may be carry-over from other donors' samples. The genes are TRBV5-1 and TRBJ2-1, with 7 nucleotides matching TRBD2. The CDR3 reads CASSLGAGVSYNEQFF. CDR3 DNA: TGCGCCAGCAGCTTGGGGGCGGGAGTGTCCTACAATGAGCAGTTCTTC.